The 6 T cell receptor beta chains in this list originate from one sample, sequenced in a study of blood T cell repertoires in COVID-19. Sequencing used immunoSEQ multiplex PCR; TCRdb keeps in-frame clones, though not all of them. The table records about 80,000 clones, approximately 90% of them present only once. Sample: peripheral blood. These receptors were taken from a woman aged 80 or over with acute or convalescent COVID-19.

This chain joins TRBV3-1 (or the pseudogene TRBV3-2) and TRBJ2-5, with 8 nucleotides matching TRBD2. The J segment lost 5 bases and the V segment lost 10 bases, leaving 15 bases of the junction unmatched. Germline CDR1 is LGHDT and CDR2 is YNNKEL (reference sequence). The CDR3 is 15 residues long. CDR3 protein: CATAPTGGPEETQYF. The CDR3 DNA follows: TGTGCCACCGCGCCCACGGGGGGGCCGGAGGAGACCCAGTACTTC.

The chain uses TRBV7-8 and TRBJ2-1; the D is unclear. Between the trimmed V and J ends, which lost 4 bases and 12 bases, there was a span of 10 bases. This CDR3 has 11 residues. Germline V lookup: CDR1 SGHVS, CDR2 FQNEAQ. Written as DNA, the CDR3 is TGTGCCAGCAGCTCCGACCAGGCGCAGTTCTTC. It codes for CASSSDQAQFF.

V gene TRBV6-5 combines with J gene TRBJ1-1; perhaps TRBD1 as D (5 bases). V lost 0 bases, J lost 6 bases, and 8 bases lay in between. This CDR3 is built from 13 residues. Germline V gives CDR1 MNHEY, CDR2 SVGAGI. Written as DNA, the CDR3 is TGTGCCAGCAGTTACTCGCAGGGCGCTGAAGCTTTCTTT. It translates to CASSYSQGAEAFF.

The rearrangement links TRBV5-1 to TRBJ1-4; no reliable D call. CDR1 and CDR2 (germline): SGHRS, YFSETQ. Trimming left V 5 bases short and J 0 bases short, with 5 bases between. The CDR3 runs to 13 residues. Here the CDR3 DNA reads TGCGCCAGCAGTTTAGCAACTAATGAAAAACTGTTTTTT. This sequence encodes CASSLATNEKLFF.

This clone was recorded once. The genes are TRBV3-1 (or the pseudogene TRBV3-2) and TRBJ1-1, with 11 positions matching TRBD1. The CDR3 covers 16 residues. Trimming removed 4 bases from V and 3 bases from J; junction bases left unmatched: 7. The germline V gene encodes CDR1 LGHDT and CDR2 YNNKEL (reference sequence). The CDR3 loop is CASSRRTGGTDTEAFF. CDR3 coding DNA: TGTGCCAGCAGCCGCCGGACAGGGGGCACGGACACTGAAGCTTTCTTT.

As DNA, the CDR3 is TGTGCCAGCAGTTTACGTGTTCCCCCCTACGAGCAGTACTTC. Its protein is CASSLRVPPYEQYF. The chain couples TRBV28 to TRBJ2-7, with D uncertain. V was trimmed by 2 bases and J by 2 bases, leaving 10 bases between them. There are 14 residues in the CDR3. Germline V gene sequence: CDR1 MDHEN, CDR2 SYDVKM.